This T cell receptor (beta chain) was retrieved from a study of blood T cells in healthy people across ages. Per-sample PBMC isolation yielded at least 6.5 million cells. Primed by a sample-barcoded 5' primer and a J-beta primer mix, a second PCR proceeded for about 7 to 11 cycles. TCRdb analysed the 5' RACE reads with MiXCR anew, one entry per CDR3 protein. The table has about 1.4 million distinct CDR3 sequences, 59% seen once. Of note for this clonotype: No antigen is known for it.

Germline lookup yields CDR1 SGDLS and CDR2 YYNGEE. CDR3 size: 15 residues. V lost 0 bases to trimming and J lost 5 bases, with 14 bases between them. Notes on the study in general: Researchers said unsorted PBMCs prevented a conclusive naive versus antigen-experienced comparison.

This chain links TRBV9 with TRBJ1-1; a possible D gene is TRBD1 (6 bases). This receptor was identified in a man aged 18 to 30 in good health. Sample: blood. CDR3 amino acids: CASSVVGGGRTEAFF. The CDR3 DNA reads as TGTGCCAGCAGCGTAGTTGGGGGCGGTAGGACTGAAGCTTTCTTT.